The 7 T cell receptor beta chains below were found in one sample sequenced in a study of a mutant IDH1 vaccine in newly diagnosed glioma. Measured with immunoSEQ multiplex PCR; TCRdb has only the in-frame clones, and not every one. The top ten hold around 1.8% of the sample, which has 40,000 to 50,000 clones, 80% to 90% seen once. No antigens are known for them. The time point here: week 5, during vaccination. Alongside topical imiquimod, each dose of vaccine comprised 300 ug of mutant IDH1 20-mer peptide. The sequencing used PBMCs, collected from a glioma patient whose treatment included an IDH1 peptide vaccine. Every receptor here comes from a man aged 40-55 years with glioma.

The CDR3 here is CASTAGLAGQFF. In DNA, the CDR3 is TGTGCCAGCACTGCCGGACTAGCGGGGCAGTTCTTC. V is TRBV6-5 and J is TRBJ2-1; 11 bases line up with TRBD2. CDR3 length: 12 residues. The junction had 5 bases not matched to a gene; V was cut back by 7 bases and J by 12 bases. Germline V gene lookup returns CDR1 MNHEY and CDR2 SVGAGI.

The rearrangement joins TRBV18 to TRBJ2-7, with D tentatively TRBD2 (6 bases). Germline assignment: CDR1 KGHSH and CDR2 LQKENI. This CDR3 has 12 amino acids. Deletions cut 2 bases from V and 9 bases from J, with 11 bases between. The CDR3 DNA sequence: TGTGCCAGCTCACCAAGCGAGGGAGGGCAGTACTTC. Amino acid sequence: CASSPSEGGQYF.

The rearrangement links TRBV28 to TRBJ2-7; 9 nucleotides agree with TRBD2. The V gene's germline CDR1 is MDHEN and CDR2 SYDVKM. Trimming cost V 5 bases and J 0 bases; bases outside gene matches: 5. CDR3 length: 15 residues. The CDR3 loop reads CASSPPGLASYEQYF. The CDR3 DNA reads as TGTGCCAGCAGTCCCCCGGGACTAGCCTCCTACGAGCAGTACTTC.

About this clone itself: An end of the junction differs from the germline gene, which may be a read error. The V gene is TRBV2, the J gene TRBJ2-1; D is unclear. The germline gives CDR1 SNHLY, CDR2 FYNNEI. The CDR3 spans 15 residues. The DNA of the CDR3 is TGTGCCAGCAGAAGTAGGGCAGTCTCCGACAATGAGCAGTTCTTC. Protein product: CASRSRAVSDNEQFF. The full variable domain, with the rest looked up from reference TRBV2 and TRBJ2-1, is EPEVTQTPSHQVTQMGQEVILRCVPISNHLYFYWYRQILGQKVEFLVSFYNNEISEKSEIFDDQFSVERPDGSNFTLKIRSTKLEDSAMYFCASRSRAVSDNEQFFGPGTRLTVL.

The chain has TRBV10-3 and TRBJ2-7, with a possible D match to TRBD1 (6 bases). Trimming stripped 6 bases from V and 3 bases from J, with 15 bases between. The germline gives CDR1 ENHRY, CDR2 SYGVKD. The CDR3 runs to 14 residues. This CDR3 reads CAIRPGQSIYEQYF. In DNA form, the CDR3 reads TGTGCCATCAGACCGGGACAATCAATCTACGAGCAGTACTTC.

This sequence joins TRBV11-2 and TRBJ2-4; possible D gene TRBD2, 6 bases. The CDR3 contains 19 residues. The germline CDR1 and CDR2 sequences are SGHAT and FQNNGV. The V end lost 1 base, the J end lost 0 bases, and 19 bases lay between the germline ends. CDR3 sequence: CASSLGTSSGLVAKNIQYF. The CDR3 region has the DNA TGTGCCAGCAGCTTAGGGACCTCTTCGGGACTCGTAGCCAAAAACATTCAGTACTTC. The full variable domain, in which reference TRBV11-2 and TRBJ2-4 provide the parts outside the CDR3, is EAGVAQSPRYKIIEKRQSVAFWCNPISGHATLYWYQQILGQGPKLLIQFQNNGVVDDSQLPKDRFSAERLKGVDSTLKIQPAKLEDSAVYLCASSLGTSSGLVAKNIQYFGAGTRLSVL.

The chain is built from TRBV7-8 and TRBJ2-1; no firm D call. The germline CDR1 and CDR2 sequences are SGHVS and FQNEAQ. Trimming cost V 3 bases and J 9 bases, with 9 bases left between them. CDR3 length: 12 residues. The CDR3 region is CASSLPSGEQFF. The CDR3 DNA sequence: TGTGCCAGCAGCTTGCCTAGTGGTGAGCAGTTCTTC.